These T cell receptor beta chains were read from a single sample in a study of lymphopenia after photon versus proton radiotherapy. Libraries were prepared by immunoSEQ multiplex PCR; TCRdb keeps only in-frame clonotypes and omits some of them. The data contain tens of thousands of clones, 70% to 85% of them singletons. The sequenced sample was peripheral blood, obtained from a patient treated with proton-based radiotherapy. The source is a woman in her seventies with pancreatic cancer. The CDR3 runs from the conserved cysteine through the conserved F or W. The D gene is left open where the match is weak. Where a row states a size, it is once, few, many or the class of an expanded clone; other rows omit it.

.	TRBV5-1	TRBJ2-7	TRBD2	TGCGCCAGCAGCTTGGCCGGCGGACTAGATTACGAGCAGTACTTC	CASSLAGGLDYEQYF
few	TRBV9	TRBJ2-2	TRBD2	TGTGCCAGCAGCGTATCACCCGCAGAGGCTGCGGGAGATAACGGGGAGCTGTTTTTT	CASSVSPAEAAGDNGELFF
few	TRBV5-4	TRBJ1-2	.	TGTGCCAGCAGCTTGGGGAGGTTATCTATGGGAGGCTACACCTTC	CASSLGRLSMGGYTF
.	TRBV7-8	TRBJ2-4	TRBD1	TGTGCCAGCAGCCCGCTAGGACAGGGCAACATTCAGTACTTC	CASSPLGQGNIQYF
.	TRBV5-1	TRBJ1-2	.	TGCGCCAGCAGCTTGGGGGTACTGGGGGCAAGTGGCTACACCTTC	CASSLGVLGASGYTF
.	TRBV28	TRBJ1-2	.	TGTGCCAGCAGTGCAAGGGGACTCAAGTGGGTCTACACCTTC	CASSARGLKWVYTF
.	TRBV5-1	TRBJ2-1	TRBD1	TGCGCCAGCAGCAGACAGGGAGTGGGGTACAATGAGCAGTTCTTC	CASSRQGVGYNEQFF
.	TRBV30	TRBJ2-7	.	TGTGCCTGGAGGGATCCTGCTCCTCGATACGAGCAGTACTTC	CAWRDPAPRYEQYF
.	TRBV11-3	TRBJ2-1	TRBD2	TGTGCCAGCAGCTGGGGACTAGATACTGAGCAGTTCTTC	CASSWGLDTEQFF
few	TRBV28	TRBJ1-1	.	TGTGCCAGCAGTCCACAGAGGAACACTGAAGCTTTCTTT	CASSPQRNTEAFF
once	TRBV5-8	TRBJ2-5	.	TGTGCCAGCAGCTTGAACTGGGAGACCCAGTACTTC	CASSLNWETQYF
.	TRBV4-3	TRBJ2-3	TRBD2	TGCGCCAGCAGCCAAGAATCCCCGGGACTAGCGGGAACAGATACGCAGTATTTT	CASSQESPGLAGTDTQYF
.	TRBV2	TRBJ2-1	.	TGTGCCAGCAGTGGGCAGGCGACTGAGCAGTTCTTC	CASSGQATEQFF
.	TRBV30	TRBJ1-3	.	TGTGCCTGGCGACCGGGACAACCTTCTGGAAACACCATATATTTT	CAWRPGQPSGNTIYF
once	TRBV29-1	TRBJ2-1	.	TGCAGCGTTCTCCGCCCCGGCAGCAACAATGAGCAGTTCTTC	CSVLRPGSNNEQFF
.	TRBV5-5	TRBJ2-1	TRBD2	TGTGCCAGCAGCTTGGCCTTAGCGGGAGTTGGGATGAGCTCCTACAATGAGCAGTTCTTC	CASSLALAGVGMSSYNEQFF
.	TRBV11-3	TRBJ2-1	TRBD2	TGTGCCAGCAGCTCCGGGACTAGCGGAACCCCCTACAATGAGCAGTTCTTC	CASSSGTSGTPYNEQFF
.	TRBV30	TRBJ1-2	TRBD1	TGTGCCCGCCGGACAGGGGGCAATGGCTACACCTTC	CARRTGGNGYTF
.	TRBV6-5	TRBJ1-5	.	TGTGCCAGCAGTCGCCAGGGAGGCGACCAGCCCCAGCATTTT	CASSRQGGDQPQHF
.	TRBV11-3	TRBJ2-2	.	TGTGCCAGCAGCCCTTCCCCCTGGACTCAAACCACGGGCACCGGGGAGCTGTTTTTT	CASSPSPWTQTTGTGELFF
.	TRBV11-1	TRBJ2-5	TRBD2	TGTGCCAGCAGCCCTGATAGCGGGAGAGGGAAGACCCAGTACTTC	CASSPDSGRGKTQYF
.	TRBV29-1	TRBJ2-2	TRBD1	TGCAGCGTCGACAGGGAAAACACCGGGGAGCTGTTTTTT	CSVDRENTGELFF
few	TRBV6-6	TRBJ1-5	.	TGTGCCAGCAGTTTGCAGAATCAGCCCCAGCATTTT	CASSLQNQPQHF
once	TRBV5-1	TRBJ1-5	.	TGCGCCAGCAGCTTGGACGGTAATCAGCCCCAGCATTTT	CASSLDGNQPQHF
.	TRBV28	TRBJ1-5	.	TGTGCCAGCAGTGTGAATCAGCCCCAGCATTTT	CASSVNQPQHF
.	TRBV7-9	TRBJ2-5	TRBD1	TGTGCCAGCAGCTTAGGACTCGGCGGACAGGCGGTAAAAGAGACCCAGTACTTC	CASSLGLGGQAVKETQYF
.	TRBV4-3	TRBJ1-5	.	TGCGCCAGCAGCCAATACGTGGGGGATAGCAATCAGCCCCAGCATTTT	CASSQYVGDSNQPQHF
.	TRBV5-1	TRBJ1-3	.	TGCGCCAGCAGCAATATCGGGCCAGCGCAAGGAAACACCATATATTTT	CASSNIGPAQGNTIYF
.	TRBV10-3	TRBJ2-3	TRBD2	TGTGCCATCAGTCTAGAGCGGGGAAACACAGATACGCAGTATTTT	CAISLERGNTDTQYF
.	TRBV6-5	TRBJ1-1	.	TGTGCCAGCAGTTGGGTAACTGAAGCTTTCTTT	CASSWVTEAFF
.	TRBV6-5	TRBJ2-7	.	TGTGCCAGCAGTGACAGGAGGAGCTCCTACGAGCAGTACTTC	CASSDRRSSYEQYF
.	TRBV18	TRBJ1-2	.	TGTGCCAGCTCACCAGCCTACAGGGCTAACTATGGCTACACCTTC	CASSPAYRANYGYTF
.	TRBV27	TRBJ2-4	.	TGTGCCAGCAGTTTAAAGGGATTTCTAGCCAAAAACATTCAGTACTTC	CASSLKGFLAKNIQYF
few	TRBV11-3	TRBJ2-1	TRBD2	TGTGCCAGCAGCTTAGATGAGCGGGAGGGGGCGGTACAGTTCTTC	CASSLDEREGAVQFF
.	TRBV6-1	TRBJ2-2	.	TGTGCCAGCAGGGGGGGACAGACCAACACCGGGGAGCTGTTTTTT	CASRGGQTNTGELFF
.	TRBV5-1	TRBJ2-1	TRBD2	TGCGCCAGCAGCGGACTAGCGGGAGTCGGGCAGTTCTTC	CASSGLAGVGQFF
.	TRBV30	TRBJ2-7	.	TGTGCCTGGAGTGTGGCCTGGAGCTCCTACGAGCAGTACTTC	CAWSVAWSSYEQYF
.	TRBV5-1	TRBJ2-5	.	TGCGCCAGCAGCTTGGACGGGGTCTCGCCCCCGCCGCTCCAAGAGACCCAGTACTTC	CASSLDGVSPPPLQETQYF
.	TRBV19	TRBJ2-3	TRBD2	TGTGCCAGTAGTGGACTAGCGGAGGGGACGCAGTATTTT	CASSGLAEGTQYF
.	TRBV11-2	TRBJ2-2	.	TGTGCCAGCAGCTTAGAGACGGCAGGACCCCTGAACACCGGGGAGCTGTTTTTT	CASSLETAGPLNTGELFF
few	TRBV28	TRBJ2-7	.	TGTGCCAGCAGCACTGACTACGTTAGGTTCTACGAGCAGTACTTC	CASSTDYVRFYEQYF
.	TRBV9	TRBJ2-1	TRBD2	TGTGCCAGCAGCGTAGGTCCCCTAGCGGGTTCCCTTGAGCAGTTCTTC	CASSVGPLAGSLEQFF
.	TRBV5-1	TRBJ1-3	.	TGCGCCAGCAGCTCGAGCTCTGGAAACACCATATATTTT	CASSSSSGNTIYF
.	TRBV19	TRBJ1-6	TRBD1	TGTGCCAGTAGCGAAGGGACAGGCGTAGTTCGGTCACCCCTCCACTTT	CASSEGTGVVRSPLHF
.	TRBV9	TRBJ2-3	TRBD2	TGTGCCAGCAGCGTAAGGAGCGGGACGAACGGTGATACGCAGTATTTT	CASSVRSGTNGDTQYF
.	TRBV6-1	TRBJ1-3	TRBD1	TGTGCCAGCAGTGGACAGGGTGTGGGGGGAAACACCATATATTTT	CASSGQGVGGNTIYF
.	TRBV21-1	TRBJ2-3	.	TGTGCCAGCAGCAAAGCCGCCAGCACAGATACGCAGTATTTT	CASSKAASTDTQYF
.	TRBV19	TRBJ2-2	.	TGTGCCAGTAGAAACCCCCCTGGCGGGGAGCTGTTTTTT	CASRNPPGGELFF
.	TRBV27	TRBJ1-5	TRBD1	TGTGCCAGCAGCCTGACAGGGGGTGGGAATCAGCCCCAGCATTTT	CASSLTGGGNQPQHF
.	TRBV2	TRBJ1-1	.	TGTGCCAGCAGTGTAAGATTGGGGACTGAAGCTTTCTTT	CASSVRLGTEAFF
.	TRBV19	TRBJ2-7	TRBD1	TGTGCCAGTAGTCTGGGACAGGGCTACGAGCAGTACTTC	CASSLGQGYEQYF
.	TRBV5-1	TRBJ2-1	TRBD2	TGCGCCAGCAGCACCGGGACTAGCAGTGACTACAATGAGCAGTTCTTC	CASSTGTSSDYNEQFF
few	TRBV6-5	TRBJ2-1	TRBD2	TGTGCCAGCAGTTACTCGGAGGCTAGCGGGAGCAATGAGCAGTTCTTC	CASSYSEASGSNEQFF
.	TRBV19	TRBJ1-1	TRBD1	TGTGCCAGTAGTCGGACAGGGATGAACACTGAAGCTTTCTTT	CASSRTGMNTEAFF
.	TRBV14	TRBJ1-2	TRBD1	TGTGCCAGCAGCCAAGTCGCAGGGGGGCATTATGGCTACACCTTC	CASSQVAGGHYGYTF
.	TRBV4-1	TRBJ2-5	.	TGCGCCAGCAGCCAAGAGGCCTTTGGGGGGGCTGGAGAGACCCAGTACTTC	CASSQEAFGGAGETQYF
.	TRBV6-1	TRBJ2-7	.	TGTGCCAGCAGTGATTCGGGCTACGAGCAGTACTTC	CASSDSGYEQYF
.	TRBV19	TRBJ1-1	.	TGTGCCAGTAGTATCCGGCTTATAGGACATGCGAACACTGAAGCTTTCTTT	CASSIRLIGHANTEAFF
once	TRBV19	TRBJ1-6	.	TGTGCCAGTAACCCGGGGGGGAGAGTGGGAAATTCACCCCTCCACTTT	CASNPGGRVGNSPLHF